This T cell receptor beta chain was captured by sequencing in a study of prognosis after radiotherapy for stage I lung cancer. On the study more broadly: The approximately 13 male and 6 or 7 female patients were aged about 53 to 84, median around 68 years.

The CDR3 is 17 residues long. CDR1 is SGHTA, CDR2 FQGNSA, per germline. V gave up 5 bases and J gave up 2 bases; unmatched junction bases: 9. Patients were uniformly node-negative by CT and PET/CT and had received no prior chemotherapy or radiotherapy, with no other malignancies. Genomic DNA was subjected to two-round multiplex PCR for amplification of TCR beta CDR3. The use of primers specific to each TRBV and TRBJ gene characterized first-round PCR. TCRdb recomputed calls from the multiplex PCR reads with MiXCR, one row per CDR3 protein. The sample shows over 50,000 distinct CDR3 sequences, approximately 35% of them seen only once.

The TCR comes from a donor at least 50 years old with non-small cell lung cancer. This sequence joins TRBV7-2 and TRBJ2-2; the match to TRBD2 covers 9 bases. The starting material was PBMCs, obtained before or after stereotactic body radiation therapy (not recorded which). The chain's CDR3 is CASSPNRLAVNTGELFF. The CDR3 region has the DNA TGTGCCAGCAGCCCCAACCGACTAGCGGTTAACACCGGGGAGCTGTTTTTT.